One and the same sample provided the 24 T cell receptor beta chains below, sequenced in a study of spatial heterogeneity in lung cancer. Overall study results and limits: Counts of expanded alpha and beta TCRs within tumors tracked the tumor nonsynonymous mutation count.

Their cognate antigens are unknown. TCRdb reanalysed the 5' RACE reads using MiXCR and keeps one entry per CDR3 protein. This table has over a thousand distinct CDR3 sequences, around 17% appearing once. Time point noted: sample taken at primary tumor resection. The sequencing here drew on lung tumor tissue, taken at surgery. Receptor source: a female donor with early-stage non-small cell lung cancer.

By share, this clonotype ranks as large. This beta chain is a stray sequence in a library constructed for alpha chains; its clone size is not meaningful. The chain employs TRBV10-3 and TRBJ2-1, with 8 nucleotides matching TRBD2. The CDR3 runs 14 residues. The V gene's germline CDR1 is ENHRY and CDR2 SYGVKD. V lost 5 bases and J lost 8; bases outside the gene matches: 8. This chain's CDR3 is CAISLAGGLDEQFF. DNA of the CDR3: TGTGCCATCAGTTTGGCGGGGGGTTTGGATGAGCAGTTCTTC.

By sample share, this clonotype is large. The library was prepared for alpha chains; this beta chain is a stray read, so its frequency means little. The V gene is TRBV20-1, the J gene TRBJ2-5; the D gene is possibly TRBD2 (7 bases). Trimming left V 3 bases short and J 1 base short, with 18 bases between. The CDR3 has 16 amino acids. Germline V CDR1 and CDR2: DFQATT, SNEGSKA (reference sequence). CDR3 DNA: TGCAGTGCTAGGTTGAATCGCGGGGGCCTCCAAGAGACCCAGTACTTC. It is translated as CSARLNRGGLQETQYF.

About this clonotype: This beta chain lies outside the target of a library built for alpha chains; its clone size means little. The J gene is TRBJ2-1, the V gene TRBV9; D remains ambiguous. CDR3 length equals 15 residues. The V and J ends lost 0 bases and 3 bases respectively, with 10 bases between them. Germline CDR1 SGDLS, CDR2 YYNGEE. The CDR3 sequence: CASSVAGSNYNEQFF. The CDR3 DNA is TGTGCCAGCAGCGTAGCGGGTTCCAACTACAATGAGCAGTTCTTC.

Remarks on this clonotype: The library was prepared for alpha chains; this beta chain is a stray read, so its frequency means little. This chain uses TRBV5-1 with TRBJ2-1; D not resolved. Germline lookup yields CDR1 SGHRS and CDR2 YFSETQ. The length of the CDR3 is 12 residues. V lost 4 bases and J lost 7, with 9 bases in between. The CDR3 nucleotides are TGCGCCAGCAGCATGGACGCGAATGAGCAGTTCTTC. It specifies CASSMDANEQFF.

Only a few counts were recorded for this clonotype. This beta chain is an unintended read in a library built for alpha chains; its size means little. The CDR3 sequence: CASSLDRAHTGELFF. The CDR3 nucleotides are TGTGCCAGCAGTCTGGACAGGGCGCACACCGGGGAGCTGTTTTTT. The chain is built from TRBV6-2 or TRBV6-3 and TRBJ2-2; 8 bases are a match to TRBD1. This CDR3 region has 15 residues. The V and J ends lost 5 bases and 3 bases, in that order; junction bases with no gene match: 5. From germline, CDR1 is MNHEY and CDR2 SVGEGT.

This clonotype is large. This beta chain was picked up by a library intended for alpha chains and is off target, so its count carries little meaning. This chain's CDR3 is CASSQGGGETDTQYF. CDR3 sequence (DNA): TGTGCCAGCAGCCAAGGCGGGGGGGAGACAGATACGCAGTATTTT. This chain connects TRBV3-1 to TRBJ2-3, with 9 bases identical to TRBD2. CDR3 length equals 15 residues. Germline V gives CDR1 LGHDT, CDR2 YNNKEL (reference sequence). V shed 1 base and J 3 bases; nucleotides not matched to a gene: 2.

This clonotype was found a few times. This beta chain is an unintended read in a library built for alpha chains; its size means little. The chain has TRBV20-1 and TRBJ2-7; 11 bases map to TRBD2. Unmatched junction bases numbered 5, after V lost 0 bases and J lost 1 base. The germline gives CDR1 DFQATT, CDR2 SNEGSKA (reference sequence). CDR3 length equals 16 residues. In DNA form, the CDR3 reads TGCAGTGCTAGAGACCTTCGACTAGCGGGATCCTACGAGCAGTACTTC. It translates to CSARDLRLAGSYEQYF.

On this clonotype: Since the library was made to target alpha chains, this beta chain is a stray read and its abundance is not meaningful. The CDR3 is CASRLGQVRETQYF. CDR3 coding DNA: TGTGCCAGTCGACTCGGACAGGTCAGAGAGACCCAGTACTTC. V and J are TRBV28 and TRBJ2-5, with 7 bases identical to TRBD1. This CDR3 region has 14 residues. Trimming at V came to 9 bases and at J to 4 bases, leaving 11 bases not matched to a gene. Germline-derived CDR1 and CDR2 are MDHEN and SYDVKM.

About this clonotype itself: Found in a library prepared for alpha chains, this beta chain is an off-target read, and its abundance has little meaning. The genes are TRBV7-2 and TRBJ2-3; 15 bases are shared with TRBD2. After removal of 5 bases from V and 10 bases from J, the junction contained 4 bases not matched to a gene. Per the germline V gene, CDR1 is SGHTA and CDR2 is FQGNSA. The CDR3 runs 14 residues. The DNA of the CDR3 is TGTGCCAGCAGCGAGGGACTAGCGGGGGGACCGCAGTATTTT. Its protein product is CASSEGLAGGPQYF.

This clonotype was detected only a few times. This beta chain lies outside the target of a library built for alpha chains; its clone size means little. The V call is TRBV6-2 or TRBV6-3, the J call TRBJ1-3, with 7 positions matching TRBD1. There are 14 residues in the CDR3. Germline V CDR1 and CDR2: MNHEY, SVGEGT. The J segment lost 2 bases and the V segment lost 6 bases, leaving 4 bases of the junction unmatched. CDR3 coding DNA: TGTGCCAGCAGGGGACAGCAGACTGGAAACACCATATATTTT. This gives the protein CASRGQQTGNTIYF.

About this clonotype itself: The library was built for alpha chains, so this beta chain is an off-target read and its size means little. The genes are TRBV28 and TRBJ2-1, with 8 nucleotides matching TRBD1. V lost 1 base, J lost 9 bases, and 11 bases stayed unmatched. The CDR3 spans 16 residues. Per the germline V gene, CDR1 is MDHEN and CDR2 is SYDVKM. CDR3 DNA sequence: TGTGCCAGCAGTTTATCCTACGGACAGGGAAAGGGTGAGCAGTTCTTC. Protein sequence: CASSLSYGQGKGEQFF.

About this clonotype: The library was built for alpha chains, so this beta chain is an off-target read and its size means little. The rearrangement uses TRBV11-1 and TRBJ2-2, with 10 nucleotides matching TRBD1. This CDR3 spans 16 amino acids. CDR1 and CDR2 from the germline V gene are SGHAT and FQDESV (reference sequence). The junction had 12 bases not matched to a gene; V was cut back by 5 bases and J by 9 bases. Here the CDR3 reads CASSARQGAGTRELFF. Here the CDR3 DNA reads TGTGCCAGCAGCGCCCGACAGGGGGCGGGAACCAGGGAGCTGTTTTTT.

Worth noting for this clonotype: In a library made to pick up alpha chains, this beta chain is a stray read with a size that means little. The CDR3 region has the DNA TGCGCCAGCAGCTTGGAGCGCAGGGAGGCCCCTAACCACAATGAGCAGTTCTTC. It codes for CASSLERREAPNHNEQFF. The chain is built from TRBV5-1 and TRBJ2-1, with D perhaps TRBD2 (6 bases). V gave up 0 bases and J gave up 5 bases, with 21 bases separating them. Germline V gene sequence: CDR1 SGHRS, CDR2 YFSETQ. The CDR3 runs 18 residues.

Details on this clonotype: A junction end diverges from the germline sequence, so it may reflect a read error. This beta chain is a stray sequence in a library constructed for alpha chains; its clone size is not meaningful. CDR3 loop: CVSSLEGGGFSYNEQFF. CDR3 bases: TGTGTCAGCAGCTTAGAAGGGGGCGGCTTCTCCTACAATGAGCAGTTCTTC. This chain uses TRBV11-2 with TRBJ2-1; 7 positions match TRBD1. Germline V gene sequence: CDR1 SGHAT, CDR2 FQNNGV. This CDR3 comprises 17 residues.

This clonotype was counted only a few times. This beta chain is a stray read from a library made for alpha chains; its abundance is not meaningful. DNA for the CDR3: TGCGCCAGCAGCTTGGCGGGACTAGCGGGCAACACAGATACGCAGTATTTT. Its translation is CASSLAGLAGNTDTQYF. The V call is TRBV5-1, the J call TRBJ2-3; 12 nucleotides line up with TRBD2. Germline CDR1 is SGHRS and CDR2 is YFSETQ. The CDR3 length is 17 residues. V was pared by 0 bases and J by 2 bases, with 4 bases of the junction left unmatched.

This clonotype was seen a few times. This beta chain is off target for a library built for alpha chains, so its abundance means little. The V gene is TRBV12-3 or TRBV12-4, the J gene TRBJ1-4, with D hard to call. The CDR3 spans 12 residues. Trimming took off 6 bases at V and 8 bases at J, with 10 bases between the two ends. CDR3 amino acids: CASREESEKLFF. Here the CDR3 DNA reads TGTGCCAGCAGGGAGGAGAGCGAAAAACTGTTTTTT.

This clonotype is large. This beta chain was picked up by a library intended for alpha chains and is off target, so its count carries little meaning. The chain is built from TRBV19 and TRBJ2-6; D unresolved. The CDR3 spans 15 residues. Germline V lookup: CDR1 LNHDA, CDR2 SQIVND (reference sequence). The germline V and J ends were trimmed by 1 base and 0 bases, with 4 bases remaining between them. CDR3 residues: CASSIGGSGANVLTF. The CDR3 DNA follows: TGTGCCAGTAGTATAGGGGGCTCTGGGGCCAACGTCCTGACTTTC.

About this clonotype: The junction shows a germline mismatch at one end, possibly a read error. This beta chain lies outside the target of a library built for alpha chains; its clone size means little. The chain employs TRBV12-3 or TRBV12-4 and TRBJ2-2; TRBD2 agrees at 11 bases. This CDR3 has 17 residues. Here the CDR3 reads CASRLGLAAGDTGEMFF. The CDR3 region has the DNA TGTGCCAGCAGGTTGGGACTAGCGGCTGGGGACACCGGGGAGATGTTTTTT.

This clonotype is labeled large. Since the library was made to target alpha chains, this beta chain is a stray read and its abundance is not meaningful. The V gene is TRBV20-1, the J gene TRBJ2-7, with 12 bases that match TRBD2. The germline V gene has CDR1 DFQATT and CDR2 SNEGSKA (reference sequence). The V gene end was trimmed by 3 bases and the J gene end by 6 bases; junction bases not matched to a gene: 9. The CDR3 spans 15 residues. The CDR3 sequence: CSASPLAGGNSEQYF. The DNA for the CDR3 is TGCAGTGCTAGTCCCCTAGCGGGAGGGAATAGCGAGCAGTACTTC.

This clonotype is classed as large (0.1 to 1%). Because this beta chain is a stray read in a library intended to capture alpha chains, its abundance should not be given much weight. V and J are TRBV7-6 and TRBJ2-7; D may be TRBD2 (6 bases). The CDR3 totals 13 residues. The germline V gene has CDR1 SGHVS and CDR2 FNYEAQ. Trimming removed 1 base from V and 7 bases from J, with 11 bases in between. The chain's CDR3 is CASSLGGRREQYF. Written as DNA, the CDR3 is TGTGCCAGCAGCTTAGGAGGGAGGAGAGAGCAGTACTTC.

Within the sample, this clonotype is large (0.1 to 1%). A library made for alpha chains picked up this beta chain off target, so its size means little. The chain uses TRBV20-1 and TRBJ2-5, with 9 nucleotides matching TRBD1. V was clipped by 1 base and J by 4 bases; unmatched bases: 4. This CDR3 region has 14 residues. Germline loops: CDR1 DFQATT, CDR2 SNEGSKA (reference sequence). The CDR3: CSARVLTGGETQYF. The CDR3 region has the DNA TGCAGTGCTAGAGTCCTGACAGGGGGAGAGACCCAGTACTTC.

This clonotype was counted a few times. This beta chain was picked up by a library intended for alpha chains and is off target, so its count carries little meaning. V gene TRBV5-4 combines with J gene TRBJ2-2; D is uncertain. Trimming stripped 2 bases from V and 6 bases from J, with 11 bases between. This CDR3 has 14 residues. CDR1 is SGHNT, CDR2 YYREEE, per germline (reference sequence). The DNA for the CDR3 is TGTGCCAGCAGCTTCCAGGATCTTTCCGGGGAGCTGTTTTTT. It is translated as CASSFQDLSGELFF.

Remarks on this clonotype: Since the library was made to target alpha chains, this beta chain is a stray read and its abundance is not meaningful. The chain is built from TRBV20-1 and TRBJ2-3; TRBD2 matches at 13 bases. Germline-derived CDR1 and CDR2 are DFQATT and SNEGSKA (reference sequence). The CDR3 consists of 17 residues. V trimming: 3 bases; J trimming: 5 bases; junction bases outside the gene matches: 11. CDR3 coding DNA: TGCAGTGCTAGGGCGCGGACTAGCGGGAGTTTCGGAGATACGCAGTATTTT. Its translation is CSARARTSGSFGDTQYF.

Regarding this clonotype: Since it is a stray read in a library aimed at alpha chains, this beta chain has a size that is not meaningful. The chain combines TRBV18 with TRBJ2-5; 8 bases are a match to TRBD1. The junction had 10 bases not matched to a gene; V was cut back by 3 bases and J by 7 bases. The CDR3 has 15 residues. CDR1 and CDR2 from the germline V gene are KGHSH and LQKENI. The CDR3 protein is CASSPETGAGRTQYF. CDR3 in DNA: TGTGCCAGCTCACCGGAGACAGGGGCAGGGAGGACCCAGTACTTC.